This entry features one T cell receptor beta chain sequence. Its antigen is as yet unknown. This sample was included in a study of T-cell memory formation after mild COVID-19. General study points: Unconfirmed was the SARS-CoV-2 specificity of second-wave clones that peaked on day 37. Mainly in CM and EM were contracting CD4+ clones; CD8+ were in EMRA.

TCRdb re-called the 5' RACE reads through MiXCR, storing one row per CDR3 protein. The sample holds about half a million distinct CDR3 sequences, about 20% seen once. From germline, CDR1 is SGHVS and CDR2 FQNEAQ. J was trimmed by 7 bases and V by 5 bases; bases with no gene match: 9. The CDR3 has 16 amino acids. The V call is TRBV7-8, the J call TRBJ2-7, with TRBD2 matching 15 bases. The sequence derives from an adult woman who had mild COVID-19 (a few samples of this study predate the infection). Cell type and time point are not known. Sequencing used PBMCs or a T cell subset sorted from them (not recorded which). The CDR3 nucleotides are TGTGCCAGCAGCCCATATGGGACTAGCGGGGGGAGGGAGCAGTACTTC. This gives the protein CASSPYGTSGGREQYF.